This T cell receptor beta chain was observed in a study of blood T cell repertoires in COVID-19. Original data processing: Amplification with reference gene primers provided the estimates of nucleated cell counts. Using immunoSEQ multiplex PCR, the repertoire was profiled, and TCRdb retains in-frame clones only, with some absent. From that table come the V and J calls and clone size; the DNA was used to work out D and trimming. Of some 250,000 clones in the sample, about 86% were seen once. This clone appeared a single time. Trimming cost V 5 bases and J 3 bases; bases outside gene matches: 10. The germline CDR1 and CDR2 sequences are SGHDT and YYEEEE. This CDR3 is built from 15 residues.

The V and J genes are TRBV5-6 and TRBJ1-1; 7 bases are shared with TRBD1. Source material: peripheral blood. The receptor was isolated from a woman in her thirties who had recovered from COVID-19. CDR3 sequence reads: CASRGGDREHTEAFF. The CDR3 DNA follows: TGTGCCAGCAGGGGGGGCGACAGGGAGCACACTGAAGCTTTCTTT.